A selection of T cell receptor beta chains follows, all from one sample in a study of OX40 agonist ivuxolimab in advanced cancers. Only in-frame clones appear in the TCRdb table, and some are missing; sequencing was by immunoSEQ multiplex PCR. The table has tens of thousands of clones, 89% seen once. The sequencing used CD4+ or CD8+ T cells sorted from blood, collected in a trial of the OX40 agonist ivuxolimab. The receptors here all came from an adult with an advanced solid tumor such as melanoma, head and neck, liver or kidney cancer. The CDR3 runs from the conserved cysteine through the conserved F or W. D genes are given only for firm matches. Part of the rows lack a size; the others show once, few, many or a class for expanded clones.

v_gene: TRBV7-2; j_gene: TRBJ1-2; len: 16; abundance: NA; d_gene: NA; CDR3nt: TGTGCCAGCAGCTTCCAGCACGGGGATATAAACTATGGCTACACCTTC; CDR3aa: CASSFQHGDINYGYTF
v_gene: TRBV6-5; j_gene: TRBJ1-1; len: 11; abundance: NA; d_gene: NA; CDR3nt: TGTGCCAGCAGTTACTCCCTTGAAGCTTTCTTT; CDR3aa: CASSYSLEAFF
v_gene: TRBV15; j_gene: TRBJ1-1; len: 17; abundance: once; d_gene: TRBD1; CDR3nt: TGTGCCACCAGCCGAAAGACAGGGGGAAAAGTGAACACTGAAGCTTTCTTT; CDR3aa: CATSRKTGGKVNTEAFF
v_gene: TRBV11-3; j_gene: TRBJ2-2; len: 15; abundance: NA; d_gene: TRBD2; CDR3nt: TGTGCCAGCAGCCCGACTAGCGGGAGTCCTGGGGAGCTGTTTTTT; CDR3aa: CASSPTSGSPGELFF
v_gene: TRBV7-2; j_gene: TRBJ2-1; len: 14; abundance: NA; d_gene: TRBD2; CDR3nt: TGTGCCAGCAGCTTGTCTAGCGGGGACAATGAGCAGTTCTTC; CDR3aa: CASSLSSGDNEQFF
v_gene: TRBV18; j_gene: TRBJ1-2; len: 13; abundance: NA; d_gene: TRBD1; CDR3nt: TGTGCCAGCTCACCAAAGGGGGCGGATGGCTACACCTTC; CDR3aa: CASSPKGADGYTF
v_gene: TRBV6-6; j_gene: TRBJ2-7; len: 12; abundance: NA; d_gene: NA; CDR3nt: TGTGCCAGCAGTTATACGGGGGACGAGCAGTACTTC; CDR3aa: CASSYTGDEQYF
v_gene: TRBV20-1; j_gene: TRBJ1-1; len: 11; abundance: NA; d_gene: NA; CDR3nt: TGCAGTGCTACCCAGGGCCGTGAAGCTTTCTTT; CDR3aa: CSATQGREAFF
v_gene: TRBV15; j_gene: TRBJ1-1; len: 13; abundance: NA; d_gene: TRBD1; CDR3nt: TGTGCCACCATTGGGCAGGGGGTGCCTGAAGCTTTCTTT; CDR3aa: CATIGQGVPEAFF
v_gene: TRBV12-5; j_gene: TRBJ2-2; len: 17; abundance: NA; d_gene: TRBD2; CDR3nt: TGTGCTAGTGGTTTGGTACGAGTTGGGACTAGCGGCGGGGAGCTGTTTTTT; CDR3aa: CASGLVRVGTSGGELFF
v_gene: TRBV6-1; j_gene: TRBJ2-1; len: 15; abundance: NA; d_gene: NA; CDR3nt: TGTGCCAGCAGTGTATCTATGACAGCCTACAATGAGCAGTTCTTC; CDR3aa: CASSVSMTAYNEQFF
v_gene: TRBV7-6; j_gene: TRBJ2-2; len: 14; abundance: NA; d_gene: TRBD1; CDR3nt: TGTGCCAGCAGCAAGGGACAGCACACCGGGGAGCTGTTTTTT; CDR3aa: CASSKGQHTGELFF
v_gene: TRBV4-1; j_gene: TRBJ1-4; len: 17; abundance: NA; d_gene: NA; CDR3nt: TGCGCCAGCAGCCAAGACCCACAGAGTGCAACTAATGAAAAACTGTTTTTT; CDR3aa: CASSQDPQSATNEKLFF
v_gene: TRBV5-6; j_gene: TRBJ2-1; len: 15; abundance: NA; d_gene: TRBD1; CDR3nt: TGTGCCAGCAGCCCGGACAGGATCCGTCTAAATGAGCAGTTCTTC; CDR3aa: CASSPDRIRLNEQFF
v_gene: TRBV6-6; j_gene: TRBJ2-7; len: 15; abundance: NA; d_gene: TRBD1; CDR3nt: TGTGCCAGCAGGTTGCAGACAGGGACCACCTACGAGCAGTACTTC; CDR3aa: CASRLQTGTTYEQYF
v_gene: TRBV18; j_gene: TRBJ1-2; len: 13; abundance: few; d_gene: TRBD1; CDR3nt: TGTGCCAGCTCACCGACAGGGAACTATGGCTACACCTTC; CDR3aa: CASSPTGNYGYTF
v_gene: TRBV28; j_gene: TRBJ1-5; len: 17; abundance: once; d_gene: NA; CDR3nt: TGTGCCAGCAGTTTTTCCGGGGGACGGCATAGCAATCAGCCCCAGCATTTT; CDR3aa: CASSFSGGRHSNQPQHF
v_gene: TRBV9; j_gene: TRBJ1-4; len: 16; abundance: NA; d_gene: NA; CDR3nt: TGTGCCAGCAGCGTAGGGGTTACTGCAACTAATGAAAAACTGTTTTTT; CDR3aa: CASSVGVTATNEKLFF
v_gene: TRBV5-4; j_gene: TRBJ2-7; len: 14; abundance: NA; d_gene: TRBD2; CDR3nt: TGTGCCAGCAGAAGGACTAGTACTGCATACGAGCAGTACTTC; CDR3aa: CASRRTSTAYEQYF
v_gene: TRBV5-1; j_gene: TRBJ1-1; len: 15; abundance: NA; d_gene: NA; CDR3nt: TGCGCCAGCAGCTTTTCGGGGGCGGTGAACACTGAAGCTTTCTTT; CDR3aa: CASSFSGAVNTEAFF
v_gene: TRBV19; j_gene: TRBJ1-2; len: 13; abundance: once; d_gene: TRBD1; CDR3nt: TGTGCCAGTAGTATTCAACAGGGGGGTGGCTACACCTTC; CDR3aa: CASSIQQGGGYTF
v_gene: TRBV5-4; j_gene: TRBJ2-1; len: 15; abundance: NA; d_gene: TRBD1; CDR3nt: TGTGCCAGCAGCTTGGCGGGACAGGCCTACAATGAGCAGTTCTTC; CDR3aa: CASSLAGQAYNEQFF
v_gene: TRBV19; j_gene: TRBJ2-3; len: 15; abundance: NA; d_gene: NA; CDR3nt: TGTGCCAGACGACCTAGCTGCCCTAGCACAGATACGCAGTATTTT; CDR3aa: CARRPSCPSTDTQYF
v_gene: TRBV10-1; j_gene: TRBJ1-1; len: 14; abundance: NA; d_gene: NA; CDR3nt: TGCGCCAGCGGACATCGGGGCGGGAACACTGAAGCTTTCTTT; CDR3aa: CASGHRGGNTEAFF
v_gene: TRBV11-2; j_gene: TRBJ1-2; len: 12; abundance: once; d_gene: NA; CDR3nt: TGTGCCAGCAGCTTAGTTGGCAGTGGCTACACCTTC; CDR3aa: CASSLVGSGYTF
v_gene: TRBV6-1; j_gene: TRBJ2-1; len: 15; abundance: NA; d_gene: NA; CDR3nt: TGTGCCAGCAGGCCCCTCGGGGCTCCAGCGTATGAGCAGTTCTTC; CDR3aa: CASRPLGAPAYEQFF
v_gene: TRBV10-2; j_gene: TRBJ1-4; len: 15; abundance: NA; d_gene: NA; CDR3nt: TGCGCCAGCAGTGACGGGGCGGCAACTAATGAAAAACTGTTTTTT; CDR3aa: CASSDGAATNEKLFF
v_gene: TRBV6-5; j_gene: TRBJ2-7; len: 15; abundance: NA; d_gene: NA; CDR3nt: TGTGCCAGCAGGGCTGGGGCTGGTTCCCCCTACGAGCAGTACTTC; CDR3aa: CASRAGAGSPYEQYF
v_gene: TRBV10-3; j_gene: TRBJ1-1; len: 12; abundance: NA; d_gene: NA; CDR3nt: TGTGCCATCAATCGGGGGGACACTGAAGCTTTCTTT; CDR3aa: CAINRGDTEAFF
v_gene: TRBV18; j_gene: TRBJ1-5; len: 14; abundance: NA; d_gene: NA; CDR3nt: TGTGCCAGCTCACCTGGGGCAGGGGTTCGGCCCCAGCATTTT; CDR3aa: CASSPGAGVRPQHF
v_gene: TRBV30; j_gene: TRBJ2-2; len: 14; abundance: once; d_gene: NA; CDR3nt: TGTGCCTGGAGTGTATACGAGAGAACCGGGGAGCTGTTTTTT; CDR3aa: CAWSVYERTGELFF
v_gene: TRBV11-2; j_gene: TRBJ2-5; len: 13; abundance: NA; d_gene: NA; CDR3nt: TGTGCCAGCAGCTTAGGGGGTGGCGGGACCCAGTACTTC; CDR3aa: CASSLGGGGTQYF
v_gene: TRBV4-2; j_gene: TRBJ2-3; len: 17; abundance: NA; d_gene: TRBD1; CDR3nt: TGTGCCAGCAGCCAAGAGTTGACAGGGGGCGTTTGGGATACGCAGTATTTT; CDR3aa: CASSQELTGGVWDTQYF
v_gene: TRBV5-1; j_gene: TRBJ1-1; len: 16; abundance: NA; d_gene: NA; CDR3nt: TGCGCCAGCAGGTCCGTTACAGGGCTCGGGGGGACTGAAGCTTTCTTT; CDR3aa: CASRSVTGLGGTEAFF
v_gene: TRBV6-1; j_gene: TRBJ1-1; len: 13; abundance: NA; d_gene: NA; CDR3nt: TGTGCCAGCTCGGAACAGGGAGGGACTGAAGCTTTCTTT; CDR3aa: CASSEQGGTEAFF
v_gene: TRBV19; j_gene: TRBJ1-5; len: 15; abundance: NA; d_gene: NA; CDR3nt: TGTGCCAGCCTACAAGACCAAACGGGCAATCAGCCCCAGCATTTT; CDR3aa: CASLQDQTGNQPQHF
v_gene: TRBV21-1; j_gene: TRBJ2-7; len: 15; abundance: NA; d_gene: NA; CDR3nt: TGTGCCAGCAGCAAGGGAGGGGTCTCCGACTCCGAGCAGTACTTC; CDR3aa: CASSKGGVSDSEQYF
v_gene: TRBV6-5; j_gene: TRBJ1-2; len: 14; abundance: NA; d_gene: NA; CDR3nt: TGTGCCAGCAGTTACTCGACCGGGCAGTATGGCTACACCTTC; CDR3aa: CASSYSTGQYGYTF
v_gene: TRBV19; j_gene: TRBJ2-7; len: 14; abundance: once; d_gene: TRBD1; CDR3nt: TGTGCCAGTAGTATAGGACAGGGGAAATACGAGCAGTACTTC; CDR3aa: CASSIGQGKYEQYF
v_gene: TRBV18; j_gene: TRBJ1-3; len: 16; abundance: NA; d_gene: TRBD1; CDR3nt: TGTGCCAGCTCACCACCTGGGACAGGGTCTGGAAACACCATATATTTT; CDR3aa: CASSPPGTGSGNTIYF
v_gene: TRBV27; j_gene: TRBJ2-1; len: 14; abundance: NA; d_gene: NA; CDR3nt: TGTGCCAGCAGTTCTCTCCGGGACAACAATGAGCAGTTCTTC; CDR3aa: CASSSLRDNNEQFF
v_gene: TRBV7-9; j_gene: TRBJ1-4; len: 15; abundance: NA; d_gene: NA; CDR3nt: TGTGCCAGCGGGCGGATTGATGCAACTAATGAAAAACTGTTTTTT; CDR3aa: CASGRIDATNEKLFF
v_gene: TRBV5-1; j_gene: TRBJ2-5; len: 14; abundance: NA; d_gene: TRBD1; CDR3nt: TGCGCCAGCAGTTATCAAGGGGGCGCGGAGACCCAGTACTTC; CDR3aa: CASSYQGGAETQYF
v_gene: TRBV10-2; j_gene: TRBJ1-1; len: 15; abundance: NA; d_gene: NA; CDR3nt: TGCGCCAGCAGACTTTTGACAGGACCGACAGCTGAAGCTTTCTTT; CDR3aa: CASRLLTGPTAEAFF
v_gene: TRBV7-9; j_gene: TRBJ2-2; len: 18; abundance: NA; d_gene: NA; CDR3nt: TGTGCCAGCAGCTTGGAGCGAGCCCCCCTAGCGAACCCCGGGGAGCTGTTTTTT; CDR3aa: CASSLERAPLANPGELFF
v_gene: TRBV6-6; j_gene: TRBJ2-1; len: 16; abundance: NA; d_gene: TRBD2; CDR3nt: TGTGCCAGCAGTTCCTTTTGGGACTACAATTACAATGAGCAGTTCTTC; CDR3aa: CASSSFWDYNYNEQFF
v_gene: TRBV4-3; j_gene: TRBJ2-7; len: 14; abundance: NA; d_gene: TRBD1; CDR3nt: TGCGCCAGCAGCCAAGAGGGACAGAACTACGAGCAGTACTTC; CDR3aa: CASSQEGQNYEQYF
v_gene: TRBV7-2; j_gene: TRBJ1-5; len: 17; abundance: few; d_gene: TRBD1; CDR3nt: TGTGCCAGCAGCCGGGGACAGGGCTTAGTTAGCAATCAGCCCCAGCATTTT; CDR3aa: CASSRGQGLVSNQPQHF
v_gene: TRBV27; j_gene: TRBJ2-1; len: 14; abundance: once; d_gene: NA; CDR3nt: TGTGCCAGCAGTTTACGTCTTAGGGCTAATGAGCAGTTCTTC; CDR3aa: CASSLRLRANEQFF